Each of the 6 T cell receptor beta chains below was sequenced from the same sample in a study of read filtering for tumor transcriptome and immune sequencing. Molecular barcoded adaptors covering alpha/delta and beta/gamma chains were used on 400 ng RNA. Each CDR3 protein gets one entry after TCRdb re-called the reads with MiXCR. The sample includes 43,000 or so distinct CDR3 sequences, more than 10% of them seen just once. Sequencing was performed on a population of CD138-negative cells sorted from bone marrow. Receptors originate from a donor at least 40 years old with multiple myeloma.

Many counts were recorded for this clonotype. The J gene is TRBJ2-1, the V gene TRBV20-1; possible D gene TRBD2, 6 bases. Looked up from germline, CDR1 is DFQATT and CDR2 is SNEGSKA (reference sequence). CDR3 length: 15 amino acids. V dropped 5 bases and J dropped 4 bases, with 18 bases sitting between them. As DNA, the CDR3 is TGCAGTGCTGAGTCCGGGACTGGGACTTACAATGAGCAGTTCTTC. Protein product: CSAESGTGTYNEQFF.

This clonotype was recorded at least ten times. The rearrangement joins TRBV4-1 to TRBJ1-4; D is uncertain. V was clipped by 1 base and J by 7 bases, with 10 bases between them. The CDR3 extends over 14 amino acids. In germline, CDR1 is MGHRA, CDR2 YSYEKL. This CDR3 is CASSQGGSAEKLFF. CDR3 nucleotides: TGCGCCAGCAGCCAAGGGGGAAGTGCTGAAAAACTGTTTTTT.

This clonotype was seen at least ten times. The genes are TRBV4-3 and TRBJ2-1, with D possibly matching TRBD1 (5 bases). The CDR3 is 14 amino acids. V lost 4 bases, J lost 10 bases, and 17 bases lay in between. Germline-derived CDR1 and CDR2 are LGHNA and YSLEER. The CDR3 nucleotides are TGCGCCAGCAGCCGAACAACGACAGCAGGCGAGCAGTTCTTC. This encodes CASSRTTTAGEQFF.

This clonotype has a count of ten or more. This chain joins TRBV30 and TRBJ2-3; 8 bases are a match to TRBD2. The CDR3 loop spans 16 amino acids. V lost 2 bases and J lost 4; bases outside the gene matches: 11. From germline, CDR1 is GTSNPN and CDR2 SVGIG (reference sequence). As DNA, the CDR3 is TGTGCCTGGAGTCTAGGGACTAGTCGGCCCCCAGATACGCAGTATTTT. Translating it yields CAWSLGTSRPPDTQYF.

At least ten counts were recorded for this clonotype. The chain couples TRBV27 to TRBJ2-6; D ambiguous. Germline CDR1 reads MNHEY; CDR2 reads SMNVEV (reference sequence). Trimming took off 5 bases at V and 2 bases at J, with 13 bases between the two ends. The CDR3 length is 16 residues. CDR3 nucleotide sequence: TGTGCCAGCAGTCCGACGGCAATTACTGGGGCCAACGTCCTGACTTTC. This sequence encodes CASSPTAITGANVLTF.

Comment on this clonotype: Given a much more abundant clone one base away, this may be a read error. The chain links TRBV6-2 or TRBV6-3 to TRBJ2-5, with a weak D call TRBD2 (5 bases). Germline V CDR1 and CDR2: MNHEY, SVGEGT. The CDR3 extends over 15 amino acids. CDR3 nucleotide sequence: TGTGCCAGCGGTTACCTTAGGACTTCCCAAGAGACCCAGTACTTC. It is translated as CASGYLRTSQETQYF.